The 27 T cell receptor beta chains listed next were all sequenced from one sample in a study of cytomegalovirus exposure and HLA in healthy donors (dated by TCRdb to between 2016 and 2019). The method was the immunoSEQ multiplex PCR assay. For the multiplex PCR, a mixture combining 60 forward primers for TCR Vbeta segments and 13 reverse primers for TCR Jbeta segments was used. What TCRdb holds here is the immuneACCESS table cut down to in-frame rearrangements. Part of the clones is not present; checked against another copy, under half of the missing clones reflect an unresolved V gene, and the others are unexplained. The sample contains 150,000 to 200,000 clones, about 9% of them found a single time. Of the sample, over 1% is held by the ten largest clones. The specimen sequenced was PBMCs. The receptor source for this set is a woman aged 25 to 45 in good health and CMV-seropositive.

This clone was counted between two and nine times. V is TRBV5-1 and J is TRBJ2-1; D is perhaps TRBD2 (6 bases). Trimming cost V 2 bases and J 5 bases, with 17 bases left between them. Germline CDR1 and CDR2: SGHRS and YFSETQ. The CDR3 extends over 16 amino acids. The CDR3 DNA is TGCGCCAGCAGCTTTGGGACGGGAGCGTCTAACAATGAGCAGTTCTTC. It translates to CASSFGTGASNNEQFF.

This rearrangement joins TRBV7-6 to TRBJ1-1; 8 bases map to TRBD1. The CDR3 consists of 15 residues. The trim removed 2 bases at V and 4 bases at J, leaving 6 bases unmatched. CDR1 and CDR2 from the germline V gene are SGHVS and FNYEAQ. CDR3 sequence (DNA): TGTGCCAGCAGCTTATCCCTCACAGGGGGCACTGAAGCTTTCTTT. This codes for CASSLSLTGGTEAFF. Full variable domain (outside the CDR3, taken from reference TRBV7-6 and TRBJ1-1): GAGVSQSPRYKVTKRGQDVALRCDPISGHVSLYWYRQALGQGPEFLTYFNYEAQQDKSGLPNDRFSAERPEGSISTLTIQRTEQRDSAMYRCASSLSLTGGTEAFFGQGTRLTVV.

The chain links TRBV5-1 to TRBJ2-7, with 11 positions matching TRBD2. CDR1 is SGHRS and CDR2 is YFSETQ in the germline V gene. The CDR3 contains 16 residues. The V and J ends lost 5 bases and 0 bases, in that order; junction bases with no gene match: 7. The CDR3 loop is CASSLRLAGNSYEQYF. DNA of the CDR3: TGCGCCAGCAGTCTCCGACTAGCGGGAAACTCCTACGAGCAGTACTTC. Variable domain in full (rest from reference TRBV5-1 and TRBJ2-7): KAGVTQTPRYLIKTRGQQVTLSCSPISGHRSVSWYQQTPGQGLQFLFEYFSETQRNKGNFPGRFSGRQFSNSRSEMNVSTLELGDSALYLCASSLRLAGNSYEQYFGPGTRLTVT.

V usage is TRBV7-7 and J usage is TRBJ2-3; maybe TRBD1 (6 bases). V lost 4 bases, J lost 6 bases, and 14 bases lay in between. CDR1 SSHAT and CDR2 FNYEAQ come from the germline V gene (reference sequence). The CDR3 totals 14 residues. CDR3 amino acids: CASSSTGGGDTQYF. The DNA of the CDR3 is TGTGCCAGCAGCTCGACAGGAGGCGGGGATACGCAGTATTTT.

The table lists this clone with a few counts. The chain recombines TRBV30 with TRBJ2-5, with a weak D call TRBD2 (6 bases). The end of the DNA fits TRBJ2-7 better, so the J call may be wrong. CDR3 length: 16 residues. Germline CDR1 GTSNPN, CDR2 SVGIG (reference sequence). The chain's CDR3 is CAWKNLGGFDSYEQYF. CDR3 nucleotides: TGTGCCTGGAAAAATTTGGGAGGTTTTGACTCCTACGAGCAGTACTTC.

CDR3 in DNA: TGTGCCAGCAGTGAGGGTTGGGGGCGCAATCAGCCCCAGCATTTT. The encoded protein is CASSEGWGRNQPQHF. This sequence joins TRBV6-1 and TRBJ1-5, with D possibly being TRBD1 (6 bases). CDR3 length equals 15 residues. CDR1 and CDR2 (germline): MNHNS, SASEGT. The V and J ends lost 3 bases and 2 bases respectively, with 11 bases between them.

The V call is TRBV27, the J call TRBJ1-4; D is possibly TRBD1 (5 bases). The V gene's germline CDR1 is MNHEY and CDR2 SMNVEV (reference sequence). The CDR3 is 18 residues long. The V gene lost 5 bases and the J gene lost 0 bases, with 19 bases spanning the gap. The CDR3 loop is CASSQLRAIPPTNEKLFF. CDR3 nucleotides: TGTGCCAGCAGTCAACTCAGGGCTATCCCTCCAACTAATGAAAAACTGTTTTTT.

In regard to this clone: Sequence at one end of the junction differs from germline and may be a read error. The chain carries TRBV15 and TRBJ1-5; no firm D call. Germline assignment: CDR1 LNHNV and CDR2 YYDKDF (reference sequence). The CDR3 length is 15 residues. The CDR3 reads CAISRDIERSQPQHF. CDR3 nucleotides: TGTGCCATCAGCAGAGATATTGAAAGGAGTCAGCCCCAGCATTTT.

This clone was detected a few times. The V and J genes are TRBV7-9 and TRBJ1-4; D may be TRBD1 (5 bases). There are 15 residues in the CDR3. With 4 bases removed from V and 7 bases from J, the gap between germline ends came to 16 bases. CDR1 and CDR2 (germline): SEHNR, FQNEAQ (reference sequence). CDR3 region: CASSSQQGRGEKLFF. CDR3 DNA sequence: TGTGCCAGCAGCTCCCAGCAGGGTAGGGGTGAAAAACTGTTTTTT.

The table lists this clone with a few counts. The chain uses TRBV6-1 and TRBJ2-7, with 9 bases that match TRBD2. CDR1 and CDR2 from the germline V gene are MNHNS and SASEGT. V lost 6 bases, J lost 0 bases, and 3 bases stayed unmatched. This CDR3 region has 14 residues. The CDR3 region is CASRASGVSYEQYF. CDR3 DNA: TGTGCCAGCAGAGCTAGCGGGGTCTCCTACGAGCAGTACTTC.

There are a few counts of this clone. The J gene is TRBJ2-1, the V gene TRBV4-1, with 9 nucleotides matching TRBD2. The CDR3 sequence is 17 residues long. The germline CDR1 and CDR2 sequences are MGHRA and YSYEKL. With 0 bases clipped from V and 4 bases from J, the junction kept 7 bases outside the gene matches. The CDR3 spells CASSQDLLAGSYNEQFF. The CDR3 nucleotides are TGCGCCAGCAGCCAAGATCTCCTAGCGGGATCATACAATGAGCAGTTCTTC.

The chain is built from TRBV18 and TRBJ2-5, with D possibly TRBD2 on 7 matching bases. The CDR3 sequence is 16 residues long. With 3 bases removed from V and 2 bases from J, the gap between germline ends came to 16 bases. CDR1 KGHSH and CDR2 LQKENI come from the germline V gene. The CDR3 protein is CASSPEQGGLQETQYF. The CDR3 DNA follows: TGTGCCAGCTCACCTGAACAGGGAGGGTTGCAAGAGACCCAGTACTTC. The variable domain in full, with the rest retrieved from reference TRBV18 and TRBJ2-5, is NAGVMQNPRHLVRRRGQEARLRCSPMKGHSHVYWYRQLPEEGLKFMVYLQKENIIDESGMPKERFSAEFPKEGPSILRIQQVVRGDSAAYFCASSPEQGGLQETQYFGPGTRLLVL.

This chain connects TRBV27 to TRBJ2-3; the D is unclear. CDR3 size: 11 residues. Germline lookup yields CDR1 MNHEY and CDR2 SMNVEV (reference sequence). V lost 6 bases and J lost 7, with 8 bases in between. The CDR3 region is CASSHSYTQYF. CDR3 DNA: TGTGCCAGCAGCCACAGTTATACGCAGTATTTT.

The CDR3 spells CASSDWGVADTQYF. The CDR3 bases are TGTGCCAGCAGTGATTGGGGGGTAGCAGATACGCAGTATTTT. The rearrangement links TRBV2 to TRBJ2-3; the D gene is possibly TRBD2 (6 bases). Germline V gene data show CDR1 as SNHLY and CDR2 as FYNNEI. This CDR3 spans 14 amino acids. The ends were cut back, 3 bases at V and 4 bases at J, with 11 bases in the middle.

The chain recombines TRBV5-1 with TRBJ1-1; no firm D call. Germline assignment: CDR1 SGHRS and CDR2 YFSETQ. V gave up 4 bases and J gave up 2 bases, with 9 bases separating them. The CDR3 spans 13 residues. In DNA form, the CDR3 reads TGCGCCAGCAGCGTGCGCCCAAACACTGAAGCTTTCTTT. Its translation: CASSVRPNTEAFF.

The J gene is TRBJ2-2, the V gene TRBV2; possible D gene TRBD2, 5 bases. This CDR3 is built from 13 residues. Germline assignment: CDR1 SNHLY and CDR2 FYNNEI. V lost 6 bases, J lost 4 bases, and 9 bases lay in between. In nucleotides, the CDR3 is TGTGCCAGCAGAGGACTTCTCACCGGGGAGCTGTTTTTT. As protein: CASRGLLTGELFF.

This chain links TRBV5-6 with TRBJ2-7; TRBD2 matches 8 bases. Germline V gene sequence: CDR1 SGHDT, CDR2 YYEEEE. CDR3 length: 15 amino acids. The V segment lost 4 bases and the J segment 3 bases; nucleotides outside the gene matches: 9. The CDR3 DNA reads as TGTGCCAGCAGCCATCCGACGGGAGGGGTCTACGAGCAGTACTTC. This sequence encodes CASSHPTGGVYEQYF.

This clone was seen only a few times. This chain uses TRBV5-1 with TRBJ2-4; D is unclear. The CDR3 is 16 amino acids. The germline V gene encodes CDR1 SGHRS and CDR2 YFSETQ. The germline V and J ends were trimmed by 1 base and 4 bases, with 15 bases remaining between them. CDR3 bases: TGCGCCAGCAGCTTGTTTGCGGTCGCAGCAAAAAACATTCAGTACTTC. Translated: CASSLFAVAAKNIQYF.

Remarks on this clone: At one end the junction does not follow the germline gene, possibly because of a read error. The chain links TRBV25-1 to TRBJ2-1, with a weak D call TRBD2 (5 bases). The CDR3 runs to 16 residues. Germline CDR1 and CDR2: MGHDK and SYGVNS. CDR3 in amino acids: CAGRNTAGPRSGEQFF. In DNA, the CDR3 is TGTGCCGGCAGAAATACGGCGGGCCCGAGGAGCGGTGAGCAGTTCTTC.

This clone has only a few counts. This chain joins TRBV7-6 and TRBJ1-1; D is unresolved. V lost 1 base to trimming and J lost 5 bases, with 11 bases between them. In germline, CDR1 is SGHVS, CDR2 FNYEAQ. This CDR3 region has 14 residues. DNA for the CDR3: TGTGCCAGCAGCTTAGTTAATGGGGAGACTGAAGCTTTCTTT. Translated, it gives CASSLVNGETEAFF.

The rearrangement links TRBV6-1 to TRBJ2-7; 8 nucleotides align to TRBD1. V dropped 6 bases and J dropped 3; count of bases not matched to a gene: 7. In germline, CDR1 is MNHNS, CDR2 SASEGT. CDR3 length equals 14 residues. CDR3 amino acids: CASSARDRFYEQYF. In nucleotides, the CDR3 is TGTGCCAGCAGCGCCCGGGACAGGTTCTACGAGCAGTACTTC.

V and J are TRBV6-1 and TRBJ1-5; weak D call: TRBD1 (6 bases). The germline V gene encodes CDR1 MNHNS and CDR2 SASEGT. V lost 4 bases and J lost 1, with 14 bases in between. The CDR3 has 16 amino acids. The CDR3 nucleotides read TGTGCCAGCAGTGTACAGGGTTCGGGAAGCAATCAGCCCCAGCATTTT. It specifies CASSVQGSGSNQPQHF.

In DNA, the CDR3 is TGCGCCAGCAGCCAAACAGATACGCAGTATTTT. This translates into CASSQTDTQYF. The chain couples TRBV5-1 to TRBJ2-3; no reliable D call. Germline lookup yields CDR1 SGHRS and CDR2 YFSETQ. CDR3 length equals 11 residues. The V end was cut by 4 bases, the J end by 3 bases, with 3 bases between.

This clone was seen just once. This chain links TRBV11-2 with TRBJ2-7; the D gene is possibly TRBD2 (5 bases). V dropped 5 bases and J dropped 3 bases, with 17 bases sitting between them. The CDR3 length is 15 residues. Germline V lookup: CDR1 SGHAT, CDR2 FQNNGV. CDR3 sequence reads: CASSPRVRAYYEQYF. The CDR3 DNA is TGTGCCAGCAGCCCCAGAGTGCGGGCGTACTACGAGCAGTACTTC. The full variable domain, with the rest looked up from reference TRBV11-2 and TRBJ2-7, is EAGVAQSPRYKIIEKRQSVAFWCNPISGHATLYWYQQILGQGPKLLIQFQNNGVVDDSQLPKDRFSAERLKGVDSTLKIQPAKLEDSAVYLCASSPRVRAYYEQYFGPGTRLTVT.

The J gene is TRBJ2-3, the V gene TRBV5-1; TRBD1 aligns across 7 bases. J was trimmed by 2 bases and V by 2 bases; bases with no gene match: 2. Germline V gene data show CDR1 as SGHRS and CDR2 as YFSETQ. This CDR3 spans 14 amino acids. The CDR3: CASSFTGDTDTQYF. The CDR3 DNA reads TGCGCCAGCAGCTTTACAGGGGACACAGATACGCAGTATTTT.

With respect to this clone: The same CDR3 also results from other DNA sequences found in this sample. The chain uses TRBV4-1 and TRBJ2-5; 12 nucleotides align to TRBD1. The V gene end was trimmed by 1 base and the J gene end by 5 bases; junction bases not matched to a gene: 5. The CDR3 is made up of 16 amino acids. Germline loops: CDR1 MGHRA, CDR2 YSYEKL. Written as DNA, the CDR3 is TGCGCCAGCAGCCAAGTTGGGACAGGGGGCCGTGAGACCCAGTACTTC. It encodes CASSQVGTGGRETQYF.

This clone was detected only a few times. V gene TRBV5-1 combines with J gene TRBJ1-4, with D perhaps TRBD1 (5 bases). The V gene lost 4 bases and the J gene lost 5 bases, with 12 bases spanning the gap. The CDR3 is 14 residues long. Germline CDR1 SGHRS, CDR2 YFSETQ. The CDR3 sequence is CASSEGTGNEKLFF. DNA for the CDR3: TGCGCCAGCAGCGAGGGGACTGGGAATGAAAAACTGTTTTTT.